This paragraph covers one T cell receptor beta chain sequence. In the original processing: Reference gene primer amplification in the assay estimated nucleated cell counts. The assay was immunoSEQ multiplex PCR, and TCRdb's table has in-frame clones only and misses some. V and J calls and clone size are given by that table; D and trimming were obtained from the DNA. The sample includes about 110,000 clones, 88% of them seen just once. This specimen comes from a study of blood T cell repertoires in COVID-19. Study details: Material from acute and convalescent COVID-19 was sourced from the United States, Italy and Spain. T cells, B-cell-depleted T cells, or PBMCs provided the cDNA or gDNA that served as material.

Germline V gene sequence: CDR1 SNHLY, CDR2 FYNNEI. Trimming removed 7 bases at V and 1 base at J, with 14 bases between. The CDR3 is 15 residues long. Sequenced input: peripheral blood. The V call is TRBV2, the J call TRBJ2-1; no firm D call. The TCR originated in a man in his fifties with active or convalescent COVID-19. The CDR3 nucleotides read TGTGCCAGCATCCCCCGGCCAGGATCCTACAATGAGCAGTTCTTC. This translates into CASIPRPGSYNEQFF.